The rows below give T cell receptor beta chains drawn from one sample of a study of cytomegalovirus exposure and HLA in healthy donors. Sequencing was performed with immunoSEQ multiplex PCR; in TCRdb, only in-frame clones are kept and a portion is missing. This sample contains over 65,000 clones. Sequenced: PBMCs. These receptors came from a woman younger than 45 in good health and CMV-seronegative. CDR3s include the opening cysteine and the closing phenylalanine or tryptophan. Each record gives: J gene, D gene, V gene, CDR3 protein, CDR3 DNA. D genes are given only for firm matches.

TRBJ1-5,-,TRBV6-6,CATQGSGLNQPQHF,TGTGCCACCCAGGGTAGTGGCCTCAATCAGCCCCAGCATTTT
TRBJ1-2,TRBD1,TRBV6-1,CASSEEWDRDYGYTF,TGTGCCAGCAGTGAAGAGTGGGACAGGGATTATGGCTACACCTTC
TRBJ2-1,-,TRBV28,CASSLQGSYNEQFF,TGTGCCAGCAGTTTGCAGGGCTCCTACAATGAGCAGTTCTTC
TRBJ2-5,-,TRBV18,CASSSLVQETQYF,TGTGCCAGCTCTTCACTAGTCCAAGAGACCCAGTACTTC
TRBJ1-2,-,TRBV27,CASSFTGYYGYTF,TGTGCCAGCAGTTTTACAGGGTACTATGGCTACACCTTC
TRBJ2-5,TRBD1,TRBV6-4,CASSAIRGETQYF,TGTGCCAGCAGCGCTATCAGGGGGGAGACCCAGTACTTC
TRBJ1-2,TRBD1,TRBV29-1,CSARDSFDYGYTF,TGCAGCGCCCGGGACAGCTTCGACTATGGCTACACCTTC
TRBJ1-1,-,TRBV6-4,CASSQKSNTEAFF,TGTGCCAGCAGCCAAAAAAGCAACACTGAAGCTTTCTTT
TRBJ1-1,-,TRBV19,CASSMGGQNTEAFF,TGTGCCAGTAGTATGGGGGGGCAGAACACTGAAGCTTTCTTT
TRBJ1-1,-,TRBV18,CASSPDVGVTEAFF,TGTGCCAGCTCCCCCGATGTGGGAGTCACTGAAGCTTTCTTT
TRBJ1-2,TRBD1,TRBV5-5,CASSLVTGDGYTF,TGTGCCAGCAGCTTGGTAACAGGGGATGGCTACACCTTC
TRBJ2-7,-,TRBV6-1,CASRGGPYEQYF,TGTGCCAGCAGAGGCGGGCCCTACGAGCAGTACTTC
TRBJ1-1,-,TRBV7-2,CASSFLAAQGAFF,TGTGCCAGCAGCTTTCTGGCAGCCCAGGGAGCTTTCTTT
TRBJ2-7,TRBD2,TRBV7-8,CASSLVASGASSYEQYF,TGTGCCAGCAGCTTAGTGGCTAGCGGGGCGAGCTCCTACGAGCAGTACTTC
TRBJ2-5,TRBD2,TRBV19,CASRGRGAPQETQYF,TGTGCCAGTAGGGGGCGGGGGGCACCACAAGAGACCCAGTACTTC
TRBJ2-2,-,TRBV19,CASSPRTGELFF,TGTGCCAGTAGTCCGAGGACCGGGGAGCTGTTTTTT
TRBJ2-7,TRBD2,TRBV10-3,CAISETQIKRGELNEQYF,TGTGCCATCAGTGAGACACAAATAAAGCGGGGCGAGTTAAACGAGCAGTACTTC
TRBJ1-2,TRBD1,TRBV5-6,CASSRRDREYYGYTF,TGTGCCAGCAGCAGAAGGGACAGGGAATACTATGGCTACACCTTC
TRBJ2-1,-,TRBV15,CATSRGAVEGHNEQFF,TGTGCCACCAGCAGAGGAGCCGTGGAGGGGCACAATGAGCAGTTCTTC
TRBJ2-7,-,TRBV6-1,CASRPRDPYEQYF,TGTGCCAGCAGGCCACGGGATCCCTACGAGCAGTACTTC